Included here is one T cell receptor beta chain sequence, with context. This clonotype was detected ten times or more. Its antigen target is currently unknown. No base qualities exist here, and no much larger clone lies one base off it. This sample is drawn from a study of breast tumors, draining lymph nodes, adjacent tissues (dated by TCRdb to 2015 to 2016). About the study as a whole: Breast cancer patients provided tumor, adjacent nontumor tissue and axillary lymph nodes, and the study compared the TCR beta repertoires across these three sources. The study aimed to assess the relationships and possible T-cell exchange between tumor, surrounding tissue and draining lymph node repertoires in human breast cancer.

Summary of the overall study and its limitations: The study presented the conclusion that tumor T cells originate in lymph nodes as consistent with a hypothesis, not as something directly demonstrated. Tumors showed preferential V and J gene usage, and their T-cell repertoire diversity fell below that of lymph nodes yet above that of nontumor tissue. The data were considered consistent with the idea that most tumor T cells come from the lymph node and then expand in tumor tissue. Tumor and nontumor tissue repertoires were found to be significantly more similar in luminal-like than in basal-like breast cancer.

Instrument used: Illumina HiSeq 2000. Multiplex PCR amplification was used to generate the TCR beta chain libraries. The amplified TCR beta chain products were analyzed by high-throughput sequencing. Clones were called with MiXCR by TCRdb after fastp trimmed the public reads at Q25, and only in-frame beta chains were retained. Rows are combined by CDR3 protein, so each entry shows the most common genes and DNA. Across this sample there are some 230,000 distinct CDR3 sequences, with roughly a third seen only once. The ten largest clones take up over 3.5% of the sample. CDR3 length: 16 amino acids, cysteine to phenylalanine. The only DNA kept is the CDR3, 48 bases in frame from the first base. CDR1 is given as SNHLY and CDR2 as FYNNEI, both from the germline V gene. Trimming leaves V shorter by 7 bases and J shorter by 4 bases, with the junction holding 13 bases beyond the gene matches. Lymph node samples came from the axillary draining lymph nodes of breast cancer patients.

The specimen sequenced was axillary lymph node tissue. This sequence originates from a female donor with breast cancer. Some clones in this sample may be carry-over from other donors' samples. This receptor chain uses TRBV2 and TRBJ2-3, with 8 bases matching TRBD2. The DNA is TGTGCCAGCATCCTAAGACTAGCGACACCCCCAGATACGCAGTATTTT. It encodes CASILRLATPPDTQYF.